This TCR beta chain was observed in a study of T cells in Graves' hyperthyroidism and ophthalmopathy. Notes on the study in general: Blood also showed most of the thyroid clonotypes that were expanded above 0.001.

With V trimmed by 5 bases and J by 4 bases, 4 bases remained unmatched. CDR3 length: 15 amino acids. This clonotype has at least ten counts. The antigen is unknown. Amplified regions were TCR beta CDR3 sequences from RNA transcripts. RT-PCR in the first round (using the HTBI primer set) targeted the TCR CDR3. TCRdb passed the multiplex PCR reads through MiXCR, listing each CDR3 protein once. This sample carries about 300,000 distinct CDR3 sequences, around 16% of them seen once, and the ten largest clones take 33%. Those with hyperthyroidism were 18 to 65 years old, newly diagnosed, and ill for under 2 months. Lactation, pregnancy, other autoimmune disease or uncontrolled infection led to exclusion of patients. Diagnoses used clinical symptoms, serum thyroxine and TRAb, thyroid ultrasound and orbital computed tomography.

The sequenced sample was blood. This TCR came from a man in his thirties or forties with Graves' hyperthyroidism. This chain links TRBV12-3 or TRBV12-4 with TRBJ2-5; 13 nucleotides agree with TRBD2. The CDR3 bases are TGTGCCAGCAGTCCCTGGACTAGCGGGGGAGAGACCCAGTACTTC. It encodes CASSPWTSGGETQYF.